Each of the 30 T cell receptor beta chains below was sequenced from the same sample in a study of T cell repertoires in cytomegalovirus infection. TCRdb reanalysed the reads using MiXCR and keeps one entry per CDR3 protein. Of 300,000 to 400,000 distinct CDR3 sequences listed, 9.5% were seen once; the top ten hold roughly 4%. Sequenced: PBMCs. The receptors shown here come from a human donor in good health (CMV status not recorded). Some clones in this sample may be carry-over from other donors' samples.

This clonotype has ten or more counts. The chain uses TRBV6-2 or TRBV6-3 and TRBJ2-7; TRBD2 agrees at 8 bases. The V gene end was trimmed by 5 bases and the J gene end by 5 bases; junction bases not matched to a gene: 11. The CDR3 loop spans 15 amino acids. The germline CDR1 and CDR2 sequences are MNHEY and SVGEGT. Here the CDR3 reads CASSTRLAWTDEQYF. The DNA for the CDR3 is TGTGCCAGCAGTACCCGACTAGCGTGGACGGACGAGCAGTACTTC.

This clonotype showed up many times. The V and J genes are TRBV7-2 and TRBJ1-4; D uncertain. The CDR3 totals 14 residues. V was trimmed by 2 bases and J by 4 bases, leaving 8 bases between them. From germline, CDR1 is SGHTA and CDR2 FQGNSA. The CDR3, as DNA: TGTGCCAGCAGCTTAACCGGGAATAATGAAAAACTGTTTTTT. Its protein is CASSLTGNNEKLFF.

There are a few counts of this clonotype. The chain joins TRBV7-8 to TRBJ1-2; possible D gene TRBD1, 5 bases. CDR3 length: 13 residues. With 1 base removed from V and 5 bases from J, the gap between germline ends came to 8 bases. The germline CDR1 and CDR2 sequences are SGHVS and FQNEAQ. DNA of the CDR3: TGTGCCAGCAGCTTAGGGAGGGGTTATGGCTACACCTTC. Its translation is CASSLGRGYGYTF.

The sample holds many counts of this clonotype. This chain joins TRBV7-9 and TRBJ2-1, with D perhaps TRBD2 (6 bases). From germline, CDR1 is SEHNR and CDR2 FQNEAQ (reference sequence). This CDR3 spans 16 amino acids. Trimming left V 3 bases short and J 9 bases short, with 21 bases between. CDR3 coding DNA: TGTGCCAGCAGCTTTGAGGGGCGGGGATGGAATAGTGAGCAGTTCTTC. This translates into CASSFEGRGWNSEQFF. Filled out from reference TRBV7-9 and TRBJ2-1, the complete variable domain reads DTGVSQNPRHKITKRGQNVTFRCDPISEHNRLYWYRQTLGQGPEFLTYFQNEAQLEKSRLLSDRFSAERPKGSFSTLEIQRTEQGDSAMYLCASSFEGRGWNSEQFFGPGTRLTVL.

This clonotype was seen many times. V gene TRBV7-3 combines with J gene TRBJ2-2; a weak D match, TRBD1 (5 bases). V lost 3 bases and J lost 0, with 8 bases in between. The germline CDR1 and CDR2 sequences are SGHTA and FQGTGA. CDR3 length equals 15 residues. In nucleotides, the CDR3 is TGTGCCAGCAGCTTTGACAGTGCGAACACCGGGGAGCTGTTTTTT. As protein: CASSFDSANTGELFF.

The V and J genes are TRBV19 and TRBJ2-4; 10 nucleotides agree with TRBD1. The CDR3 is 15 amino acids. V gave up 6 bases and J gave up 1 base; unmatched junction bases: 3. Germline CDR1 LNHDA, CDR2 SQIVND (reference sequence). The CDR3 is CASREGQGAKNIQYF. Written as DNA, the CDR3 is TGTGCCAGTAGGGAGGGACAGGGGGCCAAAAACATTCAGTACTTC.

The gene calls are TRBV2 and TRBJ2-1, with D uncertain. The CDR3 runs to 15 residues. Between the trimmed V and J ends, which lost 6 bases and 6 bases, there was a span of 18 bases. Germline-derived CDR1 and CDR2 are SNHLY and FYNNEI. The DNA of the CDR3 is TGTGCCAGCAGAAGCACGGATGAACGTTCCAATGAGCAGTTCTTC. Its protein product is CASRSTDERSNEQFF.

This clonotype was counted ten times or more. The J gene is TRBJ2-6, the V gene TRBV11-2; D may be TRBD1 or TRBD2 (5 bases each). Germline CDR1 and CDR2: SGHAT and FQNNGV. The V and J ends lost 6 bases and 4 bases respectively, with 31 bases between them. The CDR3 runs 21 residues. The CDR3 protein is CASSRRGLRDPLIRGANVLTF. The CDR3 nucleotides are TGTGCCAGCAGTCGCCGCGGCCTCCGGGACCCTCTTATTCGGGGGGCCAACGTCCTGACTTTC.

A few counts support this clonotype. The chain links TRBV19 to TRBJ2-3; D not certain. CDR1 and CDR2 from the germline V gene are LNHDA and SQIVND (reference sequence). The CDR3 loop spans 14 amino acids. V lost 1 base to trimming and J lost 2 bases, with 7 bases between them. Here the CDR3 reads CASSIGLVTDTQYF. The DNA for the CDR3 is TGTGCCAGTAGTATAGGTCTAGTCACAGATACGCAGTATTTT.

In its sample, this clonotype was seen once. This clone may be a read error of a much larger clone one base away. The chain combines TRBV24-1 with TRBJ1-2; D not resolved. Per germline, CDR1 KGHDR and CDR2 SFDVKD. The ends were cut back, 6 bases at V and 0 bases at J, with 1 base in the middle. The CDR3 is 11 amino acids. CDR3 loop: CATSTNYGYTF. The DNA for the CDR3 is TGTGCCACCAGTACTAACTATGGCTACACCTTC.

This clonotype was recorded a few times. The chain carries TRBV28 and TRBJ2-1, with 10 bases that match TRBD2. V shed 6 bases, J shed 15 bases, and the junction held 14 bases outside the gene matches. In germline, CDR1 is MDHEN, CDR2 SYDVKM. The CDR3 is 14 amino acids. The CDR3 DNA follows: TGTGCCAGCAGCGGGGCAGCGGGAGGGTACCGATTGTTCTTC. Its translation: CASSGAAGGYRLFF.

This clonotype was recorded at least ten times. This sequence joins TRBV7-2 and TRBJ2-1; 9 bases are a match to TRBD2. The length of the CDR3 is 15 residues. V shed 5 bases, J shed 4 bases, and the junction held 6 bases outside the gene matches. Germline values: CDR1 SGHTA, CDR2 FQGNSA. The CDR3 spells CASSATSGTYNEQFF. The CDR3 DNA reads TGTGCCAGCAGCGCGACTAGCGGTACTTACAATGAGCAGTTCTTC.

This clonotype has just a few counts. V and J are TRBV25-1 and TRBJ2-7; 8 positions match TRBD2. This CDR3 is 14 amino acids long. Germline loops: CDR1 MGHDK, CDR2 SYGVNS. V shed 7 bases, J shed 2 bases, and the junction held 7 bases outside the gene matches. DNA for the CDR3: TGTGCCAGCAAACGGGAGGGCCTCCCCTACGAGCAGTACTTC. Amino acids: CASKREGLPYEQYF.

The chain has TRBV18 and TRBJ2-1, with TRBD1 matching 7 bases. Germline loops: CDR1 KGHSH, CDR2 LQKENI. The CDR3 covers 14 residues. The V segment lost 6 bases and the J segment 7 bases; nucleotides outside the gene matches: 9. CDR3 sequence: CASSLTGLGNEQFF. CDR3 coding DNA: TGTGCCAGCTCGCTGACAGGGCTGGGGAATGAGCAGTTCTTC.

The chain links TRBV7-2 to TRBJ1-4; D might be TRBD1 (6 bases). Germline CDR1 reads SGHTA; CDR2 reads FQGNSA. The CDR3 totals 16 residues. The V end was cut by 1 base, the J end by 10 bases, with 19 bases between. CDR3 protein: CASSLGRTAGVGKLFF. CDR3 DNA sequence: TGTGCCAGCAGCTTAGGGAGGACAGCCGGAGTTGGAAAACTGTTTTTT. Drawing the rest from reference TRBV7-2 and TRBJ1-4, the complete variable domain is GAGVSQSPSNKVTEKGKDVELRCDPISGHTALYWYRQSLGQGLEFLIYFQGNSAPDKSGLPSDRFSAERTGGSVSTLTIQRTQQEDSAVYLCASSLGRTAGVGKLFFGSGTQLSVL.

The rearrangement links TRBV4-2 to TRBJ2-1; 10 nucleotides line up with TRBD2. Per germline, CDR1 LGHNA and CDR2 YNFKEQ. This CDR3 contains 15 residues. After removal of 8 bases from V and 12 bases from J, the junction contained 16 bases not matched to a gene. In DNA form, the CDR3 reads TGTGCCAGCCGCCGAGCGGGAGGGCCAAAGGATGTGCAGTTCTTC. It translates to CASRRAGGPKDVQFF.

In its sample, this clonotype was seen many times. The V call is TRBV7-2, the J call TRBJ1-2; no clear D. CDR1 is SGHTA and CDR2 is FQGNSA in the germline V gene. With 8 bases removed from V and 2 bases from J, the gap between germline ends came to 12 bases. The CDR3 runs 13 residues. The CDR3 sequence: CASGQQQNYGYTF. As DNA, the CDR3 is TGTGCCAGCGGTCAACAGCAGAACTATGGCTACACCTTC.

In this sample, this clonotype turned up a few times. This chain uses TRBV6-2 or TRBV6-3 with TRBJ1-1, with no clear D. The length of the CDR3 is 14 residues. Germline V CDR1 and CDR2: MNHEY, SVGEGT. V lost 7 bases and J 1 base, leaving 13 bases between the germline ends. Here the CDR3 reads CASTLRGENTEAFF. CDR3 sequence (DNA): TGTGCCAGCACTCTACGGGGAGAGAACACTGAAGCTTTCTTT.

This clonotype was observed many times. This chain uses TRBV7-2 with TRBJ1-6; TRBD1 matches at 7 bases. The CDR3 has 16 residues. Germline V gene sequence: CDR1 SGHTA, CDR2 FQGNSA. Trimming cost V 8 bases and J 2 bases; bases outside gene matches: 9. The CDR3 nucleotides are TGTGCCAGCCTTGGACAGGCGTCCCCCTATAATTCACCCCTCCACTTT. It is translated as CASLGQASPYNSPLHF.

The CDR3 spells CASSLTENNSPLHF. The CDR3 DNA reads TGTGCCAGCAGTTTGACGGAAAATAATTCACCCCTCCACTTT. V and J are TRBV6-2 or TRBV6-3 and TRBJ1-6; D gene unclear. This CDR3 contains 14 residues. The germline V gene encodes CDR1 MNHEY and CDR2 SVGEGT. Trimming pared 4 bases from V and 5 bases from J, leaving 9 bases between.

This clonotype was picked up a small number of times. The chain links TRBV7-9 to TRBJ1-1, with D tentatively TRBD1 (6 bases). V gave up 7 bases and J gave up 1 base, with 13 bases separating them. Germline-derived CDR1 and CDR2 are SEHNR and FQNEAQ (reference sequence). The CDR3 contains 14 residues. CDR3 loop: CASTRGIPNTEAFF. The CDR3 DNA follows: TGTGCCAGCACTAGGGGGATACCGAACACTGAAGCTTTCTTT.

The chain is built from TRBV29-1 and TRBJ1-1; no clear D. Between the trimmed V and J ends, which lost 6 bases and 1 base, there was a span of 9 bases. The CDR3 is 12 amino acids. Germline CDR1 and CDR2: SQVTM and ANQGSEA. CDR3 sequence: CSVVGPNTEAFF. DNA of the CDR3: TGCAGCGTGGTGGGTCCGAACACTGAAGCTTTCTTT.

There are many counts of this clonotype. The chain recombines TRBV7-2 with TRBJ2-7, with 12 bases identical to TRBD2. V gave up 5 bases and J gave up 5 bases; unmatched junction bases: 7. CDR1 SGHTA and CDR2 FQGNSA come from the germline V gene. The CDR3 is 15 residues long. The CDR3 reads CASSPGLAGSDEQYF. For the CDR3, the DNA is TGTGCCAGCAGCCCAGGACTAGCGGGGTCGGACGAGCAGTACTTC.

This clonotype was counted only a few times. The chain employs TRBV29-1 and TRBJ2-7, with D maybe TRBD1 (6 bases). V was shortened by 7 bases and J by 3 bases, with 10 bases between the two germline ends. The CDR3 runs 11 residues. Germline V gene lookup returns CDR1 SQVTM and CDR2 ANQGSEA. The CDR3 nucleotides read TGCAGCGCGGGACACTTCTACGAGCAGTACTTC. This gives the protein CSAGHFYEQYF.

This sequence joins TRBV7-9 and TRBJ2-5; D gene uncertain. This CDR3 has 13 amino acids. The V and J ends lost 3 bases and 5 bases respectively, with 10 bases between them. Looked up from germline, CDR1 is SEHNR and CDR2 is FQNEAQ (reference sequence). DNA for the CDR3: TGTGCCAGCAGCTTTATCAATTTGGAGACCCAGTACTTC. Translating it yields CASSFINLETQYF.

This clonotype was recorded many times. The genes are TRBV27 and TRBJ2-7; maybe TRBD2 (6 bases). Germline CDR1 reads MNHEY; CDR2 reads SMNVEV (reference sequence). There are 16 residues in the CDR3. V lost 6 bases and J 6 bases, leaving 24 bases between the germline ends. CDR3 nucleotides: TGTGCCAGCAGCCCACGCGGGGTGGGGGATCGGCGCGAGCAGTACTTC. It specifies CASSPRGVGDRREQYF.

There are many counts of this clonotype. The genes are TRBV7-2 and TRBJ2-5; 16 nucleotides agree with TRBD2. V shed 5 bases and J 5 bases; nucleotides not matched to a gene: 11. The CDR3 is 18 amino acids. Germline CDR1 and CDR2: SGHTA and FQGNSA. The CDR3 coding sequence is TGTGCCAGCAGCGACCCGGGACTAGCGGGGGGGCCTGGGGAGACCCAGTACTTC. It is translated as CASSDPGLAGGPGETQYF.

The chain combines TRBV27 with TRBJ2-7; 9 nucleotides line up with TRBD1. The germline gives CDR1 MNHEY, CDR2 SMNVEV (reference sequence). Trimming at V came to 6 bases and at J to 7 bases, leaving 10 bases not matched to a gene. The length of the CDR3 is 14 residues. The CDR3 DNA sequence: TGTGCCAGCAGGTACGGGACAGGGTTTGGAGAGCAGTACTTC. Its translation is CASRYGTGFGEQYF.

This clonotype has at least ten counts. This chain connects TRBV7-2 to TRBJ2-1, with D possibly being TRBD2 (6 bases). CDR1 and CDR2 from the germline V gene are SGHTA and FQGNSA. Trimming left V 4 bases short and J 0 bases short, with 10 bases between. The CDR3 runs 15 residues. In DNA, the CDR3 is TGTGCCAGCAGCTCCCTAGCGCGCTCCTACAATGAGCAGTTCTTC. Protein: CASSSLARSYNEQFF. Together with reference TRBV7-2 and TRBJ2-1, the CDR3 gives the full variable domain: GAGVSQSPSNKVTEKGKDVELRCDPISGHTALYWYRQSLGQGLEFLIYFQGNSAPDKSGLPSDRFSAERTGGSVSTLTIQRTQQEDSAVYLCASSSLARSYNEQFFGPGTRLTVL.

This clonotype was counted many times. V usage is TRBV7-2 and J usage is TRBJ2-3; D might be TRBD1 (6 bases). The CDR3 length is 20 residues. V lost 0 bases, J lost 0 bases, and 22 bases lay in between. The V gene's germline CDR1 is SGHTA and CDR2 FQGNSA. The CDR3 bases are TGTGCCAGCAGCTTAGCAGGGACATTAAGCCCCCGTCAAAGCACAGATACGCAGTATTTT. It specifies CASSLAGTLSPRQSTDTQYF.